The clone carrying this TCR beta chain was seen only once. Antigen: not known. Clones were read by immunoSEQ multiplex PCR, and TCRdb kept only the in-frame ones, dropping some. Of about 110,000 clones in the sample, nearly 90% are singletons; the top ten hold approximately 0.35%. The sample is drawn from a study of Tregs in tolerant kidney transplant recipients. In the study overall: Mixed chimerism was transient after nonmyeloablative marrow transplants from related graft donors.

General study points: Findings come from small patient numbers and require larger validation.

The CDR3 is made up of 15 amino acids. Germline V gives CDR1 MGHRA, CDR2 YSYEKL. V lost 1 base, J lost 4 bases, and 13 bases lay in between. The sample in question was CD4+ T cells from blood, obtained before the transplant. The genes are TRBV4-1 and TRBJ1-2, with D perhaps matching TRBD1 (6 bases). The TCR originated in a human donor who received a combined kidney and bone marrow transplant. The CDR3 here is CASSQGRTAFYGYTF. CDR3 nucleotide sequence: TGCGCCAGCAGCCAAGGTCGGACAGCGTTCTATGGCTACACCTTC.